A selection of T cell receptor beta chains follows, all from one sample in a study of blood T cell repertoires in COVID-19. Sequenced by immunoSEQ multiplex PCR; TCRdb stores in-frame clones only, minus some. The sample lists around 620,000 clones, over 80% seen once, with about 0.26% in the top ten. Material for sequencing was peripheral blood. These receptors were obtained from a woman between 18 and 29 years old with acute or convalescent COVID-19. Each CDR3 is given with its conserved first and last residue. The D gene is left open where the match is weak. Only part of the rows carry a size: once, few, many, or a class if the clone is expanded.

>TRBJ1-4|TRBD1|-|TRBV29-1
TGCAGCGCCCGGGACAGCGCCCATGAAAAACTGTTTTTT
CSARDSAHEKLFF
>TRBJ1-6|TRBD1|-|TRBV5-8
TGTGCCAGCAGCTTGAGTTCAACAGGGGGGTCACCCCTCCACTTT
CASSLSSTGGSPLHF
>TRBJ1-5|TRBD1|-|TRBV19
TGTGCCAGTAGTATTACCGGGACAGGGGCCCCGACCCAGCATTTT
CASSITGTGAPTQHF
>TRBJ2-7|-|once|TRBV30
TGTGCCTGGAGTGTACTCGACAGGCGATTCTACGAGCAGTACTTC
CAWSVLDRRFYEQYF
>TRBJ1-1|TRBD1|-|TRBV13
TGTGCCAGCAGCAGGACAGGCTATGAAGCTTTCTTT
CASSRTGYEAFF
>TRBJ1-5|TRBD1|-|TRBV6-6
TGTGCCAGCACCACCCCCGGGACAGACAATCAGCCCCAGCATTTT
CASTTPGTDNQPQHF
>TRBJ1-2|-|once|TRBV12-3/TRBV12-4
TGTGCCAGCAGTTTTGGGACAAGGTATGGCTACACCTTC
CASSFGTRYGYTF
>TRBJ1-5|-|-|TRBV7-2
TGTGCCAGCAGCGCAGGGGTCGGCAATCAGCCCCAGCATTTT
CASSAGVGNQPQHF
>TRBJ1-2|-|-|TRBV12-5
TGTGCTAGTGGTTTGGGGGGCCCGGCTAACTATGGCTACACCTTC
CASGLGGPANYGYTF
>TRBJ2-5|TRBD1|-|TRBV9
TGTGCCAGCAGCGAGGGACAGCTAGGAGAGACCCAGTACTTC
CASSEGQLGETQYF
>TRBJ1-1|-|-|TRBV7-2
TGTGCCAGCAGCTTAGAGAGGTGGAACACTGAAGCTTTCTTT
CASSLERWNTEAFF
>TRBJ2-1|TRBD1|-|TRBV7-3
TGTGCCAGCAGTACTGGGACAGGGGCCCAATTGGGGAATGAGCAGTTCTTC
CASSTGTGAQLGNEQFF
>TRBJ1-2|TRBD1|-|TRBV4-1
TGCGCCAGCAGCCGCCGGGACAGGGGGCTTGGCTACACCTTC
CASSRRDRGLGYTF
>TRBJ2-6|TRBD2|-|TRBV6-2/TRBV6-3
TGTGCCAGCAGTTACGGAGCGGGAGGGGCCAACGTCCTGACTTTC
CASSYGAGGANVLTF
>TRBJ1-5|-|few|TRBV24-1
TGTGCCAGCTCGGGTGGCTGGGGCAATCAGCCCCAGCATTTT
CASSGGWGNQPQHF
>TRBJ2-7|TRBD1|once|TRBV6-5
TGTGCCAGCAGTTACAGGGACAGGGGAATCTACGAGCAGTACTTC
CASSYRDRGIYEQYF
>TRBJ1-2|-|-|TRBV6-4
TGTGCCAGCAGTGAGGACAGTAGAATAGCCGATGGCTACACCTTC
CASSEDSRIADGYTF
>TRBJ1-6|TRBD1|-|TRBV28
TGTGCCTACAGGGGCGGGACAGGGGGCTCACCCCTCCACTTT
CAYRGGTGGSPLHF
>TRBJ1-5|-|-|TRBV10-2
TGCGCCAGCAGTGATCCAGGGGTTAGCAATCAGCCCCAGCATTTT
CASSDPGVSNQPQHF
>TRBJ1-5|TRBD1|-|TRBV5-8
TGTGCCAGCAGCTGGGGACAGGGGTATAGCAATCAGCCCCAGCATTTT
CASSWGQGYSNQPQHF
>TRBJ1-2|-|-|TRBV5-1
TGCGCCAGCAGCGGAGAATCACAGGCGAACTATGGCTACACCTTC
CASSGESQANYGYTF
>TRBJ2-7|TRBD1|-|TRBV24-1
TGTGCCACCAGTGATTCCAGACCCGGGACAGGGGGCGAGTACGAGCAGTACTTC
CATSDSRPGTGGEYEQYF
>TRBJ2-3|-|-|TRBV24-1
TGTGCCACCAGTGATTGGGACAACACAGATACGCAGTATTTT
CATSDWDNTDTQYF
>TRBJ1-2|TRBD1|few|TRBV24-1
TGTGCCACCAGTGAACCCGCCACAGGGGGGAACTATGGCTACACCTTC
CATSEPATGGNYGYTF
>TRBJ2-3|TRBD1|-|TRBV6-5
TGTGCCAGCAGTTACTGGGACAGGACAGATACGCAGTATTTT
CASSYWDRTDTQYF
>TRBJ1-1|TRBD1|-|TRBV28
TGTGCCAGCAGTCTCTATAGACAGGGATCTGGGGCTTTCTTT
CASSLYRQGSGAFF
>TRBJ1-1|TRBD1|-|TRBV7-9
TGTGCCAGCAGCTTGCCGCAGGGGGGCAACACTGAAGCTTTCTTT
CASSLPQGGNTEAFF
>TRBJ1-2|TRBD1|-|TRBV5-1
TGCGCCAGCAGCTTAGTTAGGACAGGGGACGTTGATGGCTACACCTTC
CASSLVRTGDVDGYTF
>TRBJ2-5|TRBD2|-|TRBV5-4
TGTGCCAGCACCCGGGGAGGGTCCCAAGAGACCCAGTACTTC
CASTRGGSQETQYF
>TRBJ1-4|TRBD1|-|TRBV6-1
TGTGCCAGCAGTGAAGGTCCGAACAGGGGGCTGAGAACTAATGAAAAACTGTTTTTT
CASSEGPNRGLRTNEKLFF
>TRBJ2-3|TRBD2|-|TRBV6-4
TGTGCCAGCAGTGACTCGACTAGCGGGGGCACAGATACGCAGTATTTT
CASSDSTSGGTDTQYF
>TRBJ2-1|TRBD1|-|TRBV9
TGTGCCAGCAGCACGGACAGGGTAACCTACAATGAGCAGTTCTTC
CASSTDRVTYNEQFF
>TRBJ1-4|TRBD1|few|TRBV2
TGTGCCAGCAAAGTTTACCAGGGGGCTAATGAAAAACTGTTTTTT
CASKVYQGANEKLFF
>TRBJ2-1|TRBD2|-|TRBV14
TGTGCCAGCAGCACCCCCGGGACTAGCCCTCCCAAGGTCATAAATGAGCAGTTCTTC
CASSTPGTSPPKVINEQFF
>TRBJ1-3|TRBD1|few|TRBV10-3
TGTGCCATCAGTGTGCAGGGACAGGGCGGAAACACCATATATTTT
CAISVQGQGGNTIYF
>TRBJ2-2|-|-|TRBV9
TGTGCCAGCAGCGTCTCAGGGGTCGGATCCGGGGAGCTGTTTTTT
CASSVSGVGSGELFF
>TRBJ2-7|TRBD2|-|TRBV6-2/TRBV6-3
TGTGCCAGCAGTTACTCGGGACTAGCGGGGGTCTCCTACGAGCAGTACTTC
CASSYSGLAGVSYEQYF
>TRBJ1-4|-|-|TRBV7-9
TGTGCCAGCAGTTTGCCAGGGGCTGCCGGTGAAAAACTGTTTTTT
CASSLPGAAGEKLFF
>TRBJ2-7|-|-|TRBV7-8
TGTGCCAGCAGCTTAGAAACCCCCCCGGGATCTTCCTACGAGCAGTACTTC
CASSLETPPGSSYEQYF
>TRBJ2-6|TRBD1|-|TRBV2
TGTGCCGACCAGGGGGTATCTGGGGCCAACGTCCTGACTTTC
CADQGVSGANVLTF
>TRBJ1-1|TRBD1|-|TRBV7-8
TGTGCCAGCAGCCCCAAGACAGGGCCGAACACTGAAGCTTTCTTT
CASSPKTGPNTEAFF
>TRBJ2-3|TRBD1|-|TRBV5-4
TGTGCCAGCAGCATGAGACAGGGGGCGGATACGCAGTATTTT
CASSMRQGADTQYF
>TRBJ1-1|-|-|TRBV27
TGTGCCAGCAGTTCCTTGGTGGGGGGGGTGAACACTGAAGCTTTCTTT
CASSSLVGGVNTEAFF
>TRBJ1-3|-|-|TRBV25-1
TGTGCCAGCAGTGAGGGAGGGACCGAGTTTTACTCTGGAAACACCATATATTTT
CASSEGGTEFYSGNTIYF
>TRBJ1-5|TRBD1|-|TRBV7-9
TGTGCCAGCAGCAAGGACAGGGCCAGCAATCAGCCCCAGCATTTT
CASSKDRASNQPQHF
>TRBJ2-1|-|-|TRBV6-4
TGTGCCAGCAGTGACGGTGAGCTGAGCTCCTACAATGAGCAGTTCTTC
CASSDGELSSYNEQFF
>TRBJ2-5|TRBD2|-|TRBV9
TGTGCCAGCAGCGAGACGGGCGGGGGGGCCGGAGAGACCCAGTACTTC
CASSETGGGAGETQYF
>TRBJ1-2|-|-|TRBV3-1/TRBV3-2
TGTGCCAGCAGCCAAGATGGGACTGACAACTATGGCTACACCTTC
CASSQDGTDNYGYTF
>TRBJ2-2|TRBD2|-|TRBV5-1
TGCGCCAGCAGGGCGGGACTAGGAGTCATGGCTGGGGAGCTGTTTTTT
CASRAGLGVMAGELFF
>TRBJ1-2|-|-|TRBV28
TGTGCCAGCAGTTCGGCAGGGCGCCCTAACCCTGGCTACACCTTC
CASSSAGRPNPGYTF